A single sample gave rise to the 30 T cell receptor beta chains below, sequenced in a study of T-cell reconstitution after alpha-beta-depleted transplantation in children. A library of TCRbeta sequences, prepared with unique molecular identifiers, was generated. MiXCR was run by TCRdb on the PCR reads, yielding one entry per CDR3 protein. The table includes about 510,000 distinct CDR3 sequences, 11% detected once. The material was PBMCs, mostly from graft donor cells, obtained 180 days after TCRalphabeta/CD19-depleted stem cell transplant. These receptor sequences come from a female patient between 2 and 15 years old who had a stem cell transplant for aplastic anemia, so the T cells may come from the graft donor.

This clonotype was observed at least ten times. The J gene is TRBJ1-2, the V gene TRBV5-1, with 9 bases fitting TRBD1. CDR1 SGHRS and CDR2 YFSETQ come from the germline V gene. Trimming removed 4 bases from V and 6 bases from J; junction bases left unmatched: 4. The CDR3 is made up of 13 amino acids. The CDR3 region is CASSGTGGDGYTF. In DNA form, the CDR3 reads TGCGCCAGCAGCGGAACAGGGGGCGATGGCTACACCTTC. The full variable domain, in which reference TRBV5-1 and TRBJ1-2 provide the parts outside the CDR3, is KAGVTQTPRYLIKTRGQQVTLSCSPISGHRSVSWYQQTPGQGLQFLFEYFSETQRNKGNFPGRFSGRQFSNSRSEMNVSTLELGDSALYLCASSGTGGDGYTFGSGTRLTVV.

This clonotype was seen repeatedly, ten times or more. V is TRBV12-3 or TRBV12-4 and J is TRBJ2-1; 9 nucleotides align to TRBD2. CDR3 size: 15 residues. The V segment lost 2 bases and the J segment 3 bases; nucleotides outside the gene matches: 2. In nucleotides, the CDR3 is TGTGCCAGCAGTTTAACGCGGGAGGGCTACAATGAGCAGTTCTTC. Translated: CASSLTREGYNEQFF.

This clonotype was seen many times. The chain joins TRBV10-3 to TRBJ2-7; 8 nucleotides agree with TRBD1. Trimming took 5 bases from V and 2 from J; bases not matched to a gene: 5. The CDR3 has 14 residues. In germline, CDR1 is ENHRY, CDR2 SYGVKD. CDR3 protein: CAISRTGFAYEQYF. Here the CDR3 DNA reads TGTGCCATCAGTAGGACAGGGTTCGCCTACGAGCAGTACTTC.

This clonotype was detected a few times. The CDR3 coding sequence is TGTGCCAGCAGCTGGAGCACAGGAAACACTGAAGCTTTCTTT. This sequence encodes CASSWSTGNTEAFF. The chain uses TRBV7-2 and TRBJ1-1; weak D call: TRBD1 (5 bases). Trimming stripped 4 bases from V and 2 bases from J, with 11 bases between. The CDR3 runs 14 residues. Germline CDR1 and CDR2: SGHTA and FQGNSA.

V is TRBV11-2 and J is TRBJ2-5; 8 nucleotides line up with TRBD2. V shed 1 base and J 1 base; nucleotides not matched to a gene: 11. Looked up from germline, CDR1 is SGHAT and CDR2 is FQNNGV. The CDR3 contains 18 residues. The CDR3 nucleotides read TGTGCCAGCAGCTTAGGCCCCCTCGGGGGGGGCCCCCAAGAGACCCAGTACTTC. Translating gives CASSLGPLGGGPQETQYF.

This clonotype was recorded many times. The chain joins TRBV5-1 to TRBJ1-1; D call uncertain. Germline V gives CDR1 SGHRS, CDR2 YFSETQ. The CDR3 runs 14 residues. V dropped 1 base and J dropped 3 bases, with 10 bases sitting between them. The CDR3 DNA is TGCGCCAGCAGCTTGAGGCAGGACCACACTGAAGCTTTCTTT. Its protein is CASSLRQDHTEAFF.

This clonotype was found a few times. The rearrangement joins TRBV24-1 to TRBJ2-2; 13 bases map to TRBD2. This CDR3 is built from 18 residues. CDR1 is KGHDR and CDR2 is SFDVKD in the germline V gene. J lost 5 bases, V lost 1 base, and 6 bases had no gene match. This CDR3 is CATSDFGGLAGSTGELFF. Here the CDR3 DNA reads TGTGCCACCAGTGATTTTGGGGGACTAGCGGGAAGTACCGGGGAGCTGTTTTTT.

The genes are TRBV12-3 or TRBV12-4 and TRBJ1-5; no clear D gene. This CDR3 has 14 amino acids. The V and J ends lost 6 bases and 2 bases respectively, with 11 bases between them. The CDR3 DNA reads as TGTGCCAGCAGCCCCTATGGGCGCAATCAGCCCCAGCATTTT. It codes for CASSPYGRNQPQHF.

This clonotype occurred a few times. The chain carries TRBV4-2 and TRBJ1-2; TRBD1 agrees at 7 bases. Germline V gene lookup returns CDR1 LGHNA and CDR2 YNFKEQ. The length of the CDR3 is 14 residues. Germline trimming cut 2 bases from V and 4 bases from J; bases unmatched to any gene: 4. CDR3 amino acids: CASSQPGTVYGYTF. CDR3 DNA: TGTGCCAGCAGCCAACCGGGGACAGTCTATGGCTACACCTTC.

This clonotype has only a few counts. This rearrangement joins TRBV5-1 to TRBJ2-3; weak D call: TRBD1 (5 bases). Trimming stripped 7 bases from V and 8 bases from J, with 17 bases between. CDR3 length: 13 amino acids. The germline V gene has CDR1 SGHRS and CDR2 YFSETQ. The DNA of the CDR3 is TGCGCCAGCTTCAAGGGGTTTATTGGTACGCAGTATTTT. It yields the protein CASFKGFIGTQYF.

The chain is built from TRBV14 and TRBJ2-7; D is uncertain. The V gene lost 3 bases and the J gene lost 3 bases, with 12 bases spanning the gap. Germline lookup yields CDR1 SGHDN and CDR2 FVKESK. The CDR3 spans 14 residues. The CDR3 protein is CASSQAWAFYEQYF. The CDR3, as DNA: TGTGCCAGCAGCCAGGCGTGGGCCTTCTACGAGCAGTACTTC. The complete variable domain, with remaining parts taken from reference TRBV14 and TRBJ2-7, reads EAGVTQFPSHSVIEKGQTVTLRCDPISGHDNLYWYRRVMGKEIKFLLHFVKESKQDESGMPNNRFLAERTGGTYSTLKVQPAELEDSGVYFCASSQAWAFYEQYFGPGTRLTVT.

The table lists this clonotype with a few counts. The genes are TRBV5-1 and TRBJ2-1; D remains unclear. Trimming pared 0 bases from V and 9 bases from J, leaving 10 bases between. Germline CDR1 is SGHRS and CDR2 is YFSETQ. The CDR3 is 13 residues long. The CDR3 reads CASSLGEGSEQFF. Here the CDR3 DNA reads TGCGCCAGCAGCTTGGGCGAAGGTAGTGAGCAGTTCTTC.

The chain uses TRBV6-2 or TRBV6-3 and TRBJ2-1; 8 bases align to TRBD2. The trim removed 7 bases at V and 0 bases at J, leaving 20 bases unmatched. This CDR3 contains 20 residues. CDR1 MNHEY and CDR2 SVGEGT come from the germline V gene. The CDR3 here is CASNVRGAGDRRSSYNEQFF. The CDR3 bases are TGTGCCAGCAACGTCCGGGGAGCGGGAGATCGTCGGAGCTCCTACAATGAGCAGTTCTTC.

J is TRBJ2-1 and V is TRBV20-1, with 7 nucleotides matching TRBD2. CDR1 and CDR2 (germline): DFQATT, SNEGSKA (reference sequence). The CDR3 totals 16 residues. The junction had 12 bases not matched to a gene; V was cut back by 3 bases and J by 4 bases. The CDR3 coding sequence is TGCAGTGCTAGGTGGTGGGAGGGACTTGCGTACAATGAGCAGTTCTTC. Its translation is CSARWWEGLAYNEQFF.

V gene TRBV28 combines with J gene TRBJ2-1; D gene ambiguous. The CDR3 length is 15 residues. V shed 6 bases and J shed 0 bases, with 12 bases lying between them. CDR1 is MDHEN, CDR2 SYDVKM, per germline. The CDR3 DNA is TGTGCCAGCAGCTCCATCGGTTCCTCCTACAATGAGCAGTTCTTC. Residues: CASSSIGSSYNEQFF.

This clonotype was seen a handful of times. The chain has TRBV19 and TRBJ1-3, with TRBD1 as a possible D gene (5 bases). The CDR3 extends over 15 amino acids. Germline CDR1 reads LNHDA; CDR2 reads SQIVND (reference sequence). Trimming took 6 bases from V and 0 from J, leaving 12 bases between them. The DNA of the CDR3 is TGTGCCAGTAGACGTAAGGGGCCCTCTGGAAACACCATATATTTT. The encoded protein is CASRRKGPSGNTIYF.

In its sample, this clonotype was seen a few times. This chain links TRBV4-3 with TRBJ1-4, with D uncertain. The CDR3 consists of 17 residues. Trimming stripped 3 bases from V and 0 bases from J, with 14 bases between. In germline, CDR1 is LGHNA, CDR2 YSLEER. CDR3 in DNA: TGCGCCAGCAGCCACGGCGAAGTAGACGCAACTAATGAAAAACTGTTTTTT. Its protein product is CASSHGEVDATNEKLFF.

This clonotype was detected a few times. The chain combines TRBV12-3 or TRBV12-4 with TRBJ2-7; unclear D gene. V lost 2 bases to trimming and J lost 4 bases, with 12 bases between them. The CDR3 is 14 amino acids. This CDR3 is CASSLSASPYEQYV. The CDR3 DNA sequence: TGTGCCAGCAGTTTAAGTGCATCCCCGTACGAGCAGTACGTC.

The CDR3: CASSSGRLDTQYF. The CDR3, as DNA: TGTGCCAGCAGCTCTGGGAGGTTAGATACGCAGTATTTT. The chain links TRBV7-3 to TRBJ2-3; D is possibly TRBD2 (6 bases). The V end was cut by 4 bases, the J end by 5 bases, with 10 bases between. The CDR3 totals 13 residues. Germline assignment: CDR1 SGHTA and CDR2 FQGTGA.

This clonotype was detected ten times or more. The rearrangement joins TRBV7-3 to TRBJ2-7, with 13 bases lining up with TRBD2. Per germline, CDR1 SGHTA and CDR2 FQGTGA. The ends lost 5 bases at V and 2 bases at J; junction bases unmatched: 9. The CDR3 has 17 residues. CDR3 sequence (DNA): TGTGCCAGCAGCCGACACCCCGGGACTAGCGGGACCTACGAGCAGTACTTC. It translates to CASSRHPGTSGTYEQYF.

This clonotype was found many times. The genes are TRBV7-9 and TRBJ2-1, with TRBD1 matching over 9 bases. CDR1 is SEHNR, CDR2 FQNEAQ, per germline (reference sequence). With 3 bases clipped from V and 2 bases from J, the junction kept 2 bases outside the gene matches. The CDR3 is 15 residues long. The CDR3 loop reads CASSFDRGTYNEQFF. The CDR3 bases are TGTGCCAGCAGCTTCGACAGGGGGACCTACAATGAGCAGTTCTTC.

This clonotype was detected only a few times. The chain uses TRBV7-2 and TRBJ2-1; D is ambiguous. CDR1 and CDR2 from the germline V gene are SGHTA and FQGNSA. Between the trimmed V and J ends, which lost 2 bases and 8 bases, there was a span of 7 bases. This CDR3 spans 12 amino acids. The CDR3 sequence is CASSLFRDEQFF. In DNA form, the CDR3 reads TGTGCCAGCAGCTTATTCCGGGATGAGCAGTTCTTC. The full variable domain, completed using reference TRBV7-2 and TRBJ2-1, is GAGVSQSPSNKVTEKGKDVELRCDPISGHTALYWYRQSLGQGLEFLIYFQGNSAPDKSGLPSDRFSAERTGGSVSTLTIQRTQQEDSAVYLCASSLFRDEQFFGPGTRLTVL.

The rearrangement uses TRBV20-1 and TRBJ1-1; possible D gene TRBD1, 5 bases. This CDR3 region has 15 residues. Germline CDR1 and CDR2: DFQATT and SNEGSKA (reference sequence). Trimming left V 0 bases short and J 1 base short, with 12 bases between. CDR3 in amino acids: CSAREGRGWNTEAFF. In DNA, the CDR3 is TGCAGTGCTAGAGAGGGGAGGGGCTGGAACACTGAAGCTTTCTTT.

This clonotype was seen many times. The gene calls are TRBV28 and TRBJ1-3, with D possibly TRBD1 on 5 matching bases. Trimming took 7 bases from V and 3 from J, leaving 13 bases between them. The CDR3 is 14 residues long. Germline V gene lookup returns CDR1 MDHEN and CDR2 SYDVKM. In nucleotides, the CDR3 is TGTGCCAGCACCCGACGGGGGAGTGGAAACACCATATATTTT. It translates to CASTRRGSGNTIYF.

Regarding this clonotype: One junction end disagrees with the germline gene, perhaps due to a read error. The chain has TRBV19 and TRBJ2-1, with 10 bases that match TRBD1. Germline V gene lookup returns CDR1 LNHDA and CDR2 SQIVND (reference sequence). This CDR3 region has 15 residues. CDR3 in amino acids: CASSTRTGGYNERFF. CDR3 bases: TGTGCCAGTAGTACACGGACAGGGGGTTACAATGAGCGGTTCTTC.

The chain links TRBV5-4 to TRBJ2-5; D possibly uses TRBD1 or TRBD2 (5 bases each). V lost 0 bases to trimming and J lost 0 bases, with 12 bases between them. This CDR3 has 16 amino acids. Germline-derived CDR1 and CDR2 are SGHNT and YYREEE (reference sequence). The chain's CDR3 is CASSLVLVGDQETQYF. In DNA form, the CDR3 reads TGTGCCAGCAGCTTGGTACTAGTAGGGGACCAAGAGACCCAGTACTTC.

This sequence joins TRBV24-1 and TRBJ2-1, with D perhaps matching TRBD1 or TRBD2 (5 bases each). V lost 6 bases and J 6 bases, leaving 17 bases between the germline ends. This CDR3 region has 15 residues. Germline V gene data show CDR1 as KGHDR and CDR2 as SFDVKD. CDR3 nucleotide sequence: TGTGCCACCAGTCCCGGGGCAACAAGCAGCAATGAGCAGTTCTTC. Translation gives CATSPGATSSNEQFF.

This clonotype was seen a handful of times. The chain is built from TRBV4-2 and TRBJ2-1; a weak D match, TRBD1 (5 bases). The V end lost 0 bases, the J end lost 10 bases, and 13 bases lay between the germline ends. The CDR3 is 14 amino acids. Looked up from germline, CDR1 is LGHNA and CDR2 is YNFKEQ. The CDR3 DNA sequence: TGTGCCAGCAGCCAAGAAGGGGAAGGCTCGGAGCAGTTCTTC. Translated, it gives CASSQEGEGSEQFF.

This clonotype was observed a handful of times. The chain recombines TRBV14 with TRBJ2-3, with D possibly being TRBD2 (5 bases). CDR1 SGHDN and CDR2 FVKESK come from the germline V gene. The ends were cut back, 0 bases at V and 0 bases at J, with 19 bases in the middle. CDR3 length: 19 residues. The CDR3: CASSQDEWSLGGSTDTQYF. CDR3 DNA: TGTGCCAGCAGCCAAGATGAGTGGTCCCTGGGCGGGAGCACAGATACGCAGTATTTT. Full variable domain (missing parts from reference TRBV14 and TRBJ2-3): EAGVTQFPSHSVIEKGQTVTLRCDPISGHDNLYWYRRVMGKEIKFLLHFVKESKQDESGMPNNRFLAERTGGTYSTLKVQPAELEDSGVYFCASSQDEWSLGGSTDTQYFGPGTRLTVL.

The table lists this clonotype with a few counts. V usage is TRBV29-1 and J usage is TRBJ1-1, with 7 bases lining up with TRBD1. The CDR3 has 13 residues. Germline V CDR1 and CDR2: SQVTM, ANQGSEA. J was trimmed by 2 bases and V by 4 bases; bases with no gene match: 4. The DNA of the CDR3 is TGCAGCGTTGGGACAGGCCGTAACACTGAAGCTTTCTTT. Translated: CSVGTGRNTEAFF.